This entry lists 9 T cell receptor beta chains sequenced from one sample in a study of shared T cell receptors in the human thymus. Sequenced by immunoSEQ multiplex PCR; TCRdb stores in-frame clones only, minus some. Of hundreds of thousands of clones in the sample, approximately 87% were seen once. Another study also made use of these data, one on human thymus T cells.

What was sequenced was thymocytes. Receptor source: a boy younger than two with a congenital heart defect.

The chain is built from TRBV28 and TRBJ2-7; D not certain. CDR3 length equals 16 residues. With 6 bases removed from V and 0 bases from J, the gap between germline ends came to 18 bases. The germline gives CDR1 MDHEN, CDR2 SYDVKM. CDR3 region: CASSPPIGSISYEQYF. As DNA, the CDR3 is TGTGCCAGCAGCCCTCCCATCGGGTCCATCTCCTACGAGCAGTACTTC.

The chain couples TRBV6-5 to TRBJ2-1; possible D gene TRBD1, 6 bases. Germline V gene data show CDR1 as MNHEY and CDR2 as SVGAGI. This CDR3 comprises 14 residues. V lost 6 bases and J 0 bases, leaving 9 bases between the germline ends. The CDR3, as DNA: TGTGCCAGCAGGAAAGGGGGCTCCTACAATGAGCAGTTCTTC. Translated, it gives CASRKGGSYNEQFF.

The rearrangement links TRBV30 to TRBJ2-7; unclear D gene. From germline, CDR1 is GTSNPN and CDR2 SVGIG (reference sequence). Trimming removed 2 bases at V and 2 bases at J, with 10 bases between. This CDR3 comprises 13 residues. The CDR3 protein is CAWSRDFPYEQYF. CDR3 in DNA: TGTGCCTGGAGTAGAGACTTTCCCTACGAGCAGTACTTC.

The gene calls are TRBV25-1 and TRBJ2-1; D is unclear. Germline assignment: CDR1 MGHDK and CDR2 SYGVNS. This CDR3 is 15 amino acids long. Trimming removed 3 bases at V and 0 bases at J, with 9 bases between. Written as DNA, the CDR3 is TGTGCCAGCAGTGAGCCAGTTAACTCCTACAATGAGCAGTTCTTC. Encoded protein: CASSEPVNSYNEQFF. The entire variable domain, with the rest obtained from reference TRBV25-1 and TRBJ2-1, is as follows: EADIYQTPRYLVIGTGKKITLECSQTMGHDKMYWYQQDPGMELHLIHYSYGVNSTEKGDLSSESTVSRIRTEHFPLTLESARPSHTSQYLCASSEPVNSYNEQFFGPGTRLTVL.

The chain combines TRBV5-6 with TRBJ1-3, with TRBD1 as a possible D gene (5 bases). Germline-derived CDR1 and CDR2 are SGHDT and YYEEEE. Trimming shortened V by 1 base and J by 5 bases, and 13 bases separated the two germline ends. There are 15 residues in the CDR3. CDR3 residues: CASSLPGRTRNTIYF. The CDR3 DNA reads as TGTGCCAGCAGCTTGCCGGGACGGACTAGAAACACCATATATTTT.

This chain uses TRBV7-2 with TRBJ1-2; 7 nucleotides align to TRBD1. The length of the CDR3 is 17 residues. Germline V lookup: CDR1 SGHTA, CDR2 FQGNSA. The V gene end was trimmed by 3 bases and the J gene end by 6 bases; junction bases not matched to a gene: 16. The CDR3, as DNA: TGTGCCAGCAGCTTGGTACGCCCGACAGGGAAGAGGGATGGCTACACCTTC. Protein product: CASSLVRPTGKRDGYTF.

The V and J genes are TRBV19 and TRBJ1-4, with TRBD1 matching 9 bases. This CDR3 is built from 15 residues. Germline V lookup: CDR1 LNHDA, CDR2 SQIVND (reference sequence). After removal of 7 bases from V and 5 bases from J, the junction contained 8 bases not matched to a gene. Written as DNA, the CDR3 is TGTGCCAGTAACCCTTTCGGGACAGGGAATGAAAAACTGTTTTTT. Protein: CASNPFGTGNEKLFF.

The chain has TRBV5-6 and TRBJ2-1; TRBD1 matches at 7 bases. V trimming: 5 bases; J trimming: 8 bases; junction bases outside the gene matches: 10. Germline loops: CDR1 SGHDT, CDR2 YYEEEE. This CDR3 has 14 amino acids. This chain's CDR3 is CASSWDSRIDEQFF. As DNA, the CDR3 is TGTGCCAGCAGTTGGGACAGCAGGATCGATGAGCAGTTCTTC. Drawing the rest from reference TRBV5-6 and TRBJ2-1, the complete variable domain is DAGVTQSPTHLIKTRGQQVTLRCSPKSGHDTVSWYQQALGQGPQFIFQYYEEEERQRGNFPDRFSGHQFPNYSSELNVNALLLGDSALYLCASSWDSRIDEQFFGPGTRLTVL.

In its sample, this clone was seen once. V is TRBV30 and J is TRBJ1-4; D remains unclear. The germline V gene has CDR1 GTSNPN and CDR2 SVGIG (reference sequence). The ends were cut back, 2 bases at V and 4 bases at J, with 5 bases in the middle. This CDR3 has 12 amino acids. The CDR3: CAWSLYNEKLFF. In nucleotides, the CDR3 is TGTGCCTGGAGTCTTTATAATGAAAAACTGTTTTTT.